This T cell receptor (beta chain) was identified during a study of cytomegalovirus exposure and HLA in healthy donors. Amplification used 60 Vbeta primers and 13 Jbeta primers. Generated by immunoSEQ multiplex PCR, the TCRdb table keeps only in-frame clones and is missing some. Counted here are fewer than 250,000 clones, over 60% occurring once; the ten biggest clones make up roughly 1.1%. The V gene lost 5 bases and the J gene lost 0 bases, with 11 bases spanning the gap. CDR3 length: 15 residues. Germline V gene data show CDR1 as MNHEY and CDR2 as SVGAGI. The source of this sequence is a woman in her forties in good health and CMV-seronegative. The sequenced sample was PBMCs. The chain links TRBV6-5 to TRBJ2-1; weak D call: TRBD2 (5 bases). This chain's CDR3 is CASSVSEGSYNEQFF. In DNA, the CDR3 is TGTGCCAGCAGTGTCAGCGAGGGCTCCTACAATGAGCAGTTCTTC.